This TCR beta chain originates from a study of blood T cell repertoires in COVID-19. At the level of the study: Sample material is recorded as cDNA or gDNA derived from T cells, B-cell-depleted T cells, or PBMCs.

Under the authors' procedure: Amplification of reference gene primers provided the estimated nucleated cell counts. TCRdb keeps only in-frame clones here, not all; method: immunoSEQ multiplex PCR. V and J calls and clone size are those listed in that table; D and trimming were worked out from the DNA. Among around 250,000 clones listed, around 84% were seen once. Donors in Cohort 3 counted as recovered after two negative PCRs, clearance, or symptom resolution. The length of the CDR3 is 14 residues. With 6 bases clipped from V and 8 bases from J, the junction kept 12 bases outside the gene matches. CDR1 is SNHLY and CDR2 is FYNNEI in the germline V gene.

V usage is TRBV2 and J usage is TRBJ1-2; 7 positions match TRBD1. Sequencing input: PBMCs or T cells enriched from blood (not recorded which). The receptor comes from a man between 18 and 35 years old who had recovered from COVID-19. CDR3 region: CASSATTGLSGYTF. The CDR3, as DNA: TGTGCCAGCAGCGCAACGACAGGGCTTTCCGGCTACACCTTC.